This record looks at one T cell receptor (beta chain) sequence and its context. Per the study methods: Estimation of nucleated cell counts was performed using reference gene primer amplification. Assay: immunoSEQ multiplex PCR; the TCRdb copy retains only in-frame clones and omits some. That table supplies the V and J calls and clone size; D and trimming were determined from the DNA. Of approximately 36,000 clones listed, around 90% are singletons. The CDR3 runs 15 residues. CDR1 and CDR2 from the germline V gene are KGHDR and SFDVKD. Trimming stripped 2 bases from V and 6 bases from J, with 15 bases between. This specimen belongs to a study of blood T cell repertoires in COVID-19. Study context: T cells, B-cell-depleted T cells, or PBMCs supplied cDNA or gDNA.

The specimen sequenced was peripheral blood. The receptor's source is a man between 60 and 75 years old with active or convalescent COVID-19. V is TRBV24-1 and J is TRBJ1-1, with D tentatively TRBD1 (5 bases). The CDR3 DNA reads as TGTGCCACCAGTGATTCGGGCAGGGCACCACCTGAAGCTTTCTTT. It translates to CATSDSGRAPPEAFF.